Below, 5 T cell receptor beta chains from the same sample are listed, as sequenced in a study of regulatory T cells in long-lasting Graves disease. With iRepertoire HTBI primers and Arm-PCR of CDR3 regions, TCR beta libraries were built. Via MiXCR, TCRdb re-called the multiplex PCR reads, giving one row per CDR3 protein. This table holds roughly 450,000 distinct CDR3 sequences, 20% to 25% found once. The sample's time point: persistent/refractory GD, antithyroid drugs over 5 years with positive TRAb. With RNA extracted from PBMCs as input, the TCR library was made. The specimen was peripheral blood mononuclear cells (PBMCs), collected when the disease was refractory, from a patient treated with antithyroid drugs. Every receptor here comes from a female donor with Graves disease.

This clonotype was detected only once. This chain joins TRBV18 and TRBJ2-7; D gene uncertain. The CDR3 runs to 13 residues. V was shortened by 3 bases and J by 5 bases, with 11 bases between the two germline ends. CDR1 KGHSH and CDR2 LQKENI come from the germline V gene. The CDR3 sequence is CASSPDVQNEQYF. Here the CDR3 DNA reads TGTGCCAGCTCACCTGATGTCCAAAACGAGCAGTACTTC. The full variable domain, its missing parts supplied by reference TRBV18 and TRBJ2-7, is NAGVMQNPRHLVRRRGQEARLRCSPMKGHSHVYWYRQLPEEGLKFMVYLQKENIIDESGMPKERFSAEFPKEGPSILRIQQVVRGDSAAYFCASSPDVQNEQYFGPGTRLTVT.

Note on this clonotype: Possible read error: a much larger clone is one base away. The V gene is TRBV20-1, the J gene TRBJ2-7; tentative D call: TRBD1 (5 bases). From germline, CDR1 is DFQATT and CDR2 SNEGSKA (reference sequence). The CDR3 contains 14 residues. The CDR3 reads CSARSPGSTYEQHF. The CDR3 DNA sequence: TGCAGTGCTAGGAGCCCAGGGTCGACCTACGAGCAGCACTTC.

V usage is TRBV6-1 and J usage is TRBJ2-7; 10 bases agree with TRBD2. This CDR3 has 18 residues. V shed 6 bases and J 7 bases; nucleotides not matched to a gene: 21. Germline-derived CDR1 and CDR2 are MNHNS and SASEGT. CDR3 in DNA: TGTGCCAGCAGCTCATTACCCGGGCGGTCTAGCGGGAGAGGAGAGCAGTACTTC. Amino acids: CASSSLPGRSSGRGEQYF.

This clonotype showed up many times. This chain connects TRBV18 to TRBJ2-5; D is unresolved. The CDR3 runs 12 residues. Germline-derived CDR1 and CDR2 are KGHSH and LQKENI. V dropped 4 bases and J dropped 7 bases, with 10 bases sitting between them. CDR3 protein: CASSRALGTQYF. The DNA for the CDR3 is TGTGCCAGCTCACGGGCTCTCGGGACCCAGTACTTC.

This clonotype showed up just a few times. CDR3 loop: CASSPYQGGTEAFF. The CDR3 coding sequence is TGCGCCAGCAGCCCATACCAGGGGGGCACTGAAGCTTTCTTT. The V call is TRBV4-1, the J call TRBJ1-1; 7 bases match TRBD1. The junction had 6 bases not matched to a gene; V was cut back by 4 bases and J by 4 bases. Germline CDR1 and CDR2: MGHRA and YSYEKL. The CDR3 totals 14 residues.